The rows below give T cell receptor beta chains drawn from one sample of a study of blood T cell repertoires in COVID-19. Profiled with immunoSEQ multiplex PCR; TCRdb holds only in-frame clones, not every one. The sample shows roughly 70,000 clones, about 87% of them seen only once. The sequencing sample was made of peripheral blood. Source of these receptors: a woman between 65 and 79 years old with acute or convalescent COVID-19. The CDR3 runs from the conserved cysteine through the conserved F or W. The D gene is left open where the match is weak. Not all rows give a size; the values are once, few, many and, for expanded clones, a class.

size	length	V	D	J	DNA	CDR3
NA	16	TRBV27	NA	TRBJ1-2	TGTGCCAGCAGTTTAAAAGCCCAGGGGTTTAACTATGGCTACACCTTC	CASSLKAQGFNYGYTF
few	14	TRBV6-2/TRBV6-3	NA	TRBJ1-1	TGTGCCAGCAGTTACCAACGGGGAGGGACTGAAGCTTTCTTT	CASSYQRGGTEAFF
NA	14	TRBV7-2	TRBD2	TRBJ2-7	TGTGCCAGCAGCTTTCTGCTAGCGGGATACGAGCAGTACTTC	CASSFLLAGYEQYF
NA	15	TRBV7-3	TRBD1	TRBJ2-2	TGTGCCAGCAGCCTGGGACAGGGGGCATCCGGGGAGCTGTTTTTT	CASSLGQGASGELFF
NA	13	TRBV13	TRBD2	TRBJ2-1	TGTGCCAGCAGCTTAGTCTTAGCGGGAGAGCAGTTCTTC	CASSLVLAGEQFF
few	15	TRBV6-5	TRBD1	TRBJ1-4	TGTGCCAGCAGTTTTTCCGGGACAGGGAATGAAAAACTGTTTTTT	CASSFSGTGNEKLFF
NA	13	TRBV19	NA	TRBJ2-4	TGTGCCAGTAGCAGGGGTCCCAAAAACATTCAGTACTTC	CASSRGPKNIQYF
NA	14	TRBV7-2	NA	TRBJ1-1	TGTGCCAGCAGCTTGGGCCGGGGGAACACTGAAGCTTTCTTT	CASSLGRGNTEAFF
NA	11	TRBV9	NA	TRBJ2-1	TGTGCCAGCAGCGTCTCTAGTGAGCAGTTCTTC	CASSVSSEQFF
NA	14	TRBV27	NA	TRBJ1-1	TGTGCCAGCAGTTTAAGTGGCAAGAACACTGAAGCTTTCTTT	CASSLSGKNTEAFF
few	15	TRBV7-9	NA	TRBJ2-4	TGTGCCAGCAGCCCGAAACTTCGCCTGGGGAGCATTCAGTACTTC	CASSPKLRLGSIQYF
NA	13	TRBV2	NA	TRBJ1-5	TGTGCCAGCAGTGACGGGATGAGGCAGCCCCAGCATTTT	CASSDGMRQPQHF
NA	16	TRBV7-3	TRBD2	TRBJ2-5	TGTGCCAGCAGCACCCGGGGCGGGAGTTTAGAAGAGACCCAGTACTTC	CASSTRGGSLEETQYF
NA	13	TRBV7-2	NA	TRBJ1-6	TGTGCCAGCAGCCCGCGGACACATTCACCCCTCCACTTT	CASSPRTHSPLHF
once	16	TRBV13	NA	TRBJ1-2	TGTGCCAGCAGCTTAGGCTCCGGGGGTGGGGAATATGGCTACACCTTC	CASSLGSGGGEYGYTF
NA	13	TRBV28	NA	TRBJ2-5	TGTGCCAGCAGTCCGGGGGAAGCTGGGACCCAGTACTTC	CASSPGEAGTQYF
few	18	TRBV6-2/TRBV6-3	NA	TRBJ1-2	TGTGCCAGCAGTTACTCGACTGGAGGGGCGCTGGGGCGCTATGGCTACACCTTC	CASSYSTGGALGRYGYTF
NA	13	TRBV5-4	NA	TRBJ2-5	TGTGCCAGCGGGCGGACTGAAAAAGAGACCCAGTACTTC	CASGRTEKETQYF
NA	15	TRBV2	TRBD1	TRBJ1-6	TGTGCCAGCAGCGGGACAGGGGTGGGTAATTCACCCCTCCACTTT	CASSGTGVGNSPLHF
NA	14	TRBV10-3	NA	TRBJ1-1	TGTGCCATCAGTGAGCAGGCTTCGAACACTGAAGCTTTCTTT	CAISEQASNTEAFF
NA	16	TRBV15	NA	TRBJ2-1	TGTGCCACCAGCAGAGATGCGGGCACCTCCTACAATGAGCAGTTCTTC	CATSRDAGTSYNEQFF
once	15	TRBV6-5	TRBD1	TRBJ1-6	TGTGCCAGCAGTTACCCGGGACAGGGGGTTTCACCCCTCCACTTT	CASSYPGQGVSPLHF
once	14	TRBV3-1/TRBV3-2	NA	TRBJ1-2	TGTGCCAGCAGCCCCTCGGGGGGTAAAAATGGCTACACCTTC	CASSPSGGKNGYTF
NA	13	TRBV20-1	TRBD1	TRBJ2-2	TGCAGTGCTAGTGGGACAGACACCGGGGAGCTGTTTTTT	CSASGTDTGELFF
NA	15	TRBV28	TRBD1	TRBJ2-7	TGTGCCAGCAGATCGACAGGGCAAAGCTCCTACGAGCAGTACTTC	CASRSTGQSSYEQYF